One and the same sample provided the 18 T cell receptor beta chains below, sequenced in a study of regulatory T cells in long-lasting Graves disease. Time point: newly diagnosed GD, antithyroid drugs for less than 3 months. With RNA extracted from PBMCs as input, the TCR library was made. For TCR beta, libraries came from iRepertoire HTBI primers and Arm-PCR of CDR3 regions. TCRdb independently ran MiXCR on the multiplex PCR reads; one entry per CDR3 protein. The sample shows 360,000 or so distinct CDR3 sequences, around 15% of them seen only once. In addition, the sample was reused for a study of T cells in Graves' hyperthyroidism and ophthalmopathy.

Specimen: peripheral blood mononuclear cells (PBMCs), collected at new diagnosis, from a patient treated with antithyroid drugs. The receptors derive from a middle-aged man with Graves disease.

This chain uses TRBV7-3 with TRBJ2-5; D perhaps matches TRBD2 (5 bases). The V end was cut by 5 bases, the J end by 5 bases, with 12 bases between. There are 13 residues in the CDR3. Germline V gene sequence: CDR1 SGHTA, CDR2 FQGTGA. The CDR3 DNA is TGTGCCAGCAGCGGAGGCAGGCGGGAGACCCAGTACTTC. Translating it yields CASSGGRRETQYF.

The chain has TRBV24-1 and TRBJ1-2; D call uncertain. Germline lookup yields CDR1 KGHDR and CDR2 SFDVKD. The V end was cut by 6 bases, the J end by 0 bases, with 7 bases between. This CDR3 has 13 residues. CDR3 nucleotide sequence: TGTGCCACCAGTATCGGATCTAACTATGGCTACACCTTC. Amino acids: CATSIGSNYGYTF.

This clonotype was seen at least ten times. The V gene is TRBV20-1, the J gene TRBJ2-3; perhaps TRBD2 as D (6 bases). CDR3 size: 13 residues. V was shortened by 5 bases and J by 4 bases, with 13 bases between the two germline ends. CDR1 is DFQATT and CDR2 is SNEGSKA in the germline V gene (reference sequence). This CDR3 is CSASTSKADTQYF. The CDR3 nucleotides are TGCAGTGCTTCGACTAGTAAGGCAGATACGCAGTATTTT.

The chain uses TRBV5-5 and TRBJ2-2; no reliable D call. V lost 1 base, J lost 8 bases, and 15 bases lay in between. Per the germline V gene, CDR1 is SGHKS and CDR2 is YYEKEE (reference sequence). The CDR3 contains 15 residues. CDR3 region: CASSLRPDGRGELFF. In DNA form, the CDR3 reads TGTGCCAGCAGCTTGAGGCCCGATGGAAGAGGGGAGCTGTTTTTT.

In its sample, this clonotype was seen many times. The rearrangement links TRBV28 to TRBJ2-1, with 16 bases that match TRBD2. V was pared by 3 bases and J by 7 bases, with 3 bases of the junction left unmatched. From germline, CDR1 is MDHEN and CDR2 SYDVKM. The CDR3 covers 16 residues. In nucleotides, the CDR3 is TGTGCCAGCAGTTTGGGACTAGCGGGGGGGGGTAATGAGCAGTTCTTC. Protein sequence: CASSLGLAGGGNEQFF.

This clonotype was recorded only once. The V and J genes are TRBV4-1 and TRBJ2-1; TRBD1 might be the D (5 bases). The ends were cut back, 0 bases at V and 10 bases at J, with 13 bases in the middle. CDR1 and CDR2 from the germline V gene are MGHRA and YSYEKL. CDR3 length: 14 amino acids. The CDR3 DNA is TGCGCCAGCAGCCAAGAACTGGGGCCTAGGGAGCAGTTCTTC. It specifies CASSQELGPREQFF.

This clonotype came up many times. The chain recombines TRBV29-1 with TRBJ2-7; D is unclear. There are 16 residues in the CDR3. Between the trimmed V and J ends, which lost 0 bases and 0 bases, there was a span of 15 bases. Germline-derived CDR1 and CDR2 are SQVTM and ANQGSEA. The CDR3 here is CSVEEYGLSTSYEQYF. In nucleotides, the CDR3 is TGCAGCGTTGAAGAGTATGGGCTATCCACCTCCTACGAGCAGTACTTC.

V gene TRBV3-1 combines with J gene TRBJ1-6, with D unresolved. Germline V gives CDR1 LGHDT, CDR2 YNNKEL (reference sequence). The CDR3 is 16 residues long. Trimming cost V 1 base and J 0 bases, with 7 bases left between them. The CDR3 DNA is TGTGCCAGCAGCCAAGGCGTTAGCTCCTATAATTCACCCCTCCACTTT. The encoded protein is CASSQGVSSYNSPLHF.

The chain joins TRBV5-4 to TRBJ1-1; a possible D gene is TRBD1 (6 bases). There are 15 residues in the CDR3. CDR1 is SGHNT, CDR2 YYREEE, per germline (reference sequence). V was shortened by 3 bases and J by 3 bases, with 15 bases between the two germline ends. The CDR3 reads CASSYPGQGHTEAFF. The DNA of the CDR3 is TGTGCCAGCAGCTATCCGGGACAAGGGCACACTGAAGCTTTCTTT.

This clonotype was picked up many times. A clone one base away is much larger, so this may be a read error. CDR3 protein: CASRYSNQPQHF. CDR3 in DNA: TGTGCCAGCAGGTATAGCAATCAGCCCCAGCATTTT. The chain has TRBV2 and TRBJ1-5; D unclear. The length of the CDR3 is 12 residues. V lost 6 bases, J lost 0 bases, and 3 bases lay in between. The germline CDR1 and CDR2 sequences are SNHLY and FYNNEI.

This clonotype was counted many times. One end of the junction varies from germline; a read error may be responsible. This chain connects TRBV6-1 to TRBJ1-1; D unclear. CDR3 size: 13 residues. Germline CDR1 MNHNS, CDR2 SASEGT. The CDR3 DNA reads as TGTGCCACCAGTAGGTGGAAATACACTGAAGCTTTCTTT. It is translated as CATSRWKYTEAFF.

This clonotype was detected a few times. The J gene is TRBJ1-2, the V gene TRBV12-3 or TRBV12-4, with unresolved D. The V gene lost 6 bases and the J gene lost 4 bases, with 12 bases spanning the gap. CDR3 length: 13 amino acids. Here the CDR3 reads CASSPLEGYGYTF. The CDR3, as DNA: TGTGCCAGCAGCCCTTTGGAAGGCTATGGCTACACCTTC.

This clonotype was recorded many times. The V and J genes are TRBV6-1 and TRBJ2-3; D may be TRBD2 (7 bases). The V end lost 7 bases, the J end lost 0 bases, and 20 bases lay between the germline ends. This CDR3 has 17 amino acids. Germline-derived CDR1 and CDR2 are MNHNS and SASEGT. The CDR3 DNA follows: TGTGCCAGCACGTGGGGGGGCTCCTCCGCTAGCACAGATACGCAGTATTTT. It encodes CASTWGGSSASTDTQYF.

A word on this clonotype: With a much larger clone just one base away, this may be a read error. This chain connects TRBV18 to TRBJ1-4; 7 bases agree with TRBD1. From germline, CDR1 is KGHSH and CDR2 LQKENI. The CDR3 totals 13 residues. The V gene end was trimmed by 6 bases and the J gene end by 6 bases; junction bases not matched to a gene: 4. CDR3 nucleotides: TGTGCCAGCTCGACAGGGCTTGATGAAAAACTGTTTTTT. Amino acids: CASSTGLDEKLFF.

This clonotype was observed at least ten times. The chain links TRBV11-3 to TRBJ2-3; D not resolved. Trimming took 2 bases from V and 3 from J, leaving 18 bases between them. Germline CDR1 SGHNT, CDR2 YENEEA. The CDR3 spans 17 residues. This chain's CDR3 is CASSLRYRADRTDTQYF. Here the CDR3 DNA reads TGTGCCAGCAGCTTAAGGTACCGGGCCGATAGGACAGATACGCAGTATTTT.

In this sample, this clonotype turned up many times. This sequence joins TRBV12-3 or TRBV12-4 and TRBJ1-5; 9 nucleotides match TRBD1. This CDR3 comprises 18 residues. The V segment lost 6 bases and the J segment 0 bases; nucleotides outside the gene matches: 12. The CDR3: CASSRGNRGLYSNQPQHF. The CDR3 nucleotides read TGTGCCAGCAGCCGCGGTAACAGGGGGCTTTATAGCAATCAGCCCCAGCATTTT.

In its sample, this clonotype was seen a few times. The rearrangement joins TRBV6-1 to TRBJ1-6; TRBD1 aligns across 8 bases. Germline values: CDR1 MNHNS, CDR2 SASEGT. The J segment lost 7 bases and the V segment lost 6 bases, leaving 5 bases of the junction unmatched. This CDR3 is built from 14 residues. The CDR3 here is CASRRQGFNSPLHF. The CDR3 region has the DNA TGTGCCAGCAGGCGACAGGGGTTCAATTCACCCCTCCACTTT.

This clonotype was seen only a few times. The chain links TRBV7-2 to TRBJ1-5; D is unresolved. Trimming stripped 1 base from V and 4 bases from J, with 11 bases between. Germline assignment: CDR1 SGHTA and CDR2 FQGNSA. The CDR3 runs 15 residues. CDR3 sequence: CASSLGLGNNQPQHF. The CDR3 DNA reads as TGTGCCAGCAGCTTAGGATTGGGAAATAATCAGCCCCAGCATTTT.